Listed here is a single T cell receptor beta chain. Its matching antigen is unknown. 60 Vbeta and 13 Jbeta primers were used in PCR. In the original processing: Among the unique TCR beta chains that a later analysis counted, roughly 80 million in all, around 11 million were shared. Here immunoSEQ multiplex PCR was the method, and the copy in TCRdb shows in-frame clones only, minus some. The DNA was the basis for D and trimming; V, J and clone size are from that table. The table records 130,000 to 150,000 clones, roughly 80% of them present only once. Germline V gives CDR1 SGHAT, CDR2 FQNNGV. V was shortened by 4 bases and J by 8 bases, with 12 bases between the two germline ends. This CDR3 comprises 14 residues. The record originates from a study of cytomegalovirus exposure and HLA in healthy donors. Study-level points and caveats: Several V segments, TRBV6-2 and TRBV6-3 among them, could not be told apart and were dropped. The authors later found HLA-associated TCR beta chains more clonally expanded than equally common others.

The origin of this receptor is a man aged 25-45 years in good health and CMV-seropositive. Sequencing was done on a sample of PBMCs. This sequence joins TRBV11-2 and TRBJ1-6; TRBD1 might be the D (5 bases). The CDR3 reads CASSSQGRDSPLHF. The DNA of the CDR3 is TGTGCCAGCAGCTCGCAGGGTCGTGATTCACCCCTCCACTTT.